The 17 T cell receptor beta chains in this list originate from one sample, sequenced in a study of metastatic and nonmetastatic thyroid tumors. There were no patients who had received any treatment before thyroid surgery. From the PCR reads, TCRdb re-called clones with MiXCR. This sample yields about 35,000 clones, of which 33% are seen a single time; 15% to 20% belongs to the top ten. The sequencing sample was made of tumor tissue. These receptors originate from a female donor with papillary thyroid cancer or a benign thyroid nodule (not recorded which). Some clones in this sample may be carry-over from other donors' samples.

This chain links TRBV5-1 with TRBJ1-2; D call uncertain. Trimming stripped 1 base from V and 2 bases from J, with 9 bases between. Germline CDR1 reads SGHRS; CDR2 reads YFSETQ. CDR3 length: 14 amino acids. CDR3 sequence (DNA): TGCGCCAGCAGCTTGTCCCCACCCAACTATGGCTACACCTTC. Protein product: CASSLSPPNYGYTF.

This rearrangement joins TRBV28 to TRBJ2-7, with D perhaps matching TRBD1 (6 bases). V shed 3 bases and J shed 0 bases, with 15 bases lying between them. CDR1 and CDR2 (germline): MDHEN, SYDVKM. This CDR3 is 16 amino acids long. CDR3 amino acids: CASSFQGLWSSYEQYF. CDR3 sequence (DNA): TGTGCCAGCAGTTTCCAGGGGTTGTGGAGCTCCTACGAGCAGTACTTC.

The chain combines TRBV6-1 with TRBJ2-3, with D hard to call. V was pared by 5 bases and J by 2 bases, with 14 bases between. The germline V gene has CDR1 MNHNS and CDR2 SASEGT. CDR3 length equals 15 residues. Here the CDR3 reads CASSPDGPSTDTQYF. In DNA, the CDR3 is TGTGCCAGCAGTCCCGACGGACCGTCCACAGATACGCAGTATTTT.

This clone was found a few times. This sequence joins TRBV6-2 or TRBV6-3 and TRBJ2-7; TRBD2 agrees at 7 bases. Trimming at V came to 0 bases and at J to 0 bases, leaving 8 bases not matched to a gene. Germline V gene lookup returns CDR1 MNHEY and CDR2 SVGEGT. This CDR3 is 17 amino acids long. CDR3 coding DNA: TGTGCCAGCAGTTACTCGGTTGGCGGGGGATTCTCCTACGAGCAGTACTTC. It yields the protein CASSYSVGGGFSYEQYF.

The chain is built from TRBV11-2 and TRBJ1-1, with a possible D match to TRBD1 (5 bases). Trimming stripped 5 bases from V and 7 bases from J, with 14 bases between. Germline CDR1 SGHAT, CDR2 FQNNGV. The CDR3 sequence is 13 residues long. CDR3 sequence: CASSPTEGDEAFF. CDR3 bases: TGTGCCAGCAGCCCCACCGAAGGGGATGAAGCTTTCTTT.

The chain carries TRBV20-1 and TRBJ1-1; no definite D call. CDR3 length: 14 amino acids. The germline V gene encodes CDR1 DFQATT and CDR2 SNEGSKA (reference sequence). V was trimmed by 1 base and J by 5 bases, leaving 14 bases between them. CDR3 coding DNA: TGCAGTGCTAGAGGCGTGGGGAGTGGAACTGAAGCTTTCTTT. Amino acid sequence: CSARGVGSGTEAFF.

This clone appeared a few times. The chain joins TRBV20-1 to TRBJ1-1; D unresolved. V dropped 3 bases and J dropped 1 base, with 12 bases sitting between them. The CDR3 runs to 14 residues. Looked up from germline, CDR1 is DFQATT and CDR2 is SNEGSKA (reference sequence). CDR3 DNA sequence: TGCAGTGCTAGCGAGACACCTACGAACACTGAAGCTTTCTTT. This translates into CSASETPTNTEAFF.

The rearrangement links TRBV28 to TRBJ2-5; TRBD2 matches 13 bases. Losses at the gene ends were 4 bases for V and 5 bases for J; bases not matched to a gene: 4. CDR3 length equals 15 residues. The germline V gene encodes CDR1 MDHEN and CDR2 SYDVKM. CDR3 region: CASSSPGLAGETQYF. The CDR3 bases are TGTGCCAGCAGTTCCCCGGGACTAGCGGGGGAGACCCAGTACTTC. The whole variable domain, remainder taken from reference TRBV28 and TRBJ2-5, is DVKVTQSSRYLVKRTGEKVFLECVQDMDHENMFWYRQDPGLGLRLIYFSYDVKMKEKGDIPEGYSVSREKKERFSLILESASTNQTSMYLCASSSPGLAGETQYFGPGTRLLVL.

The sample holds a few counts of this clone. The conserved phenylalanine or tryptophan is not found at the CDR3 terminus, so this likely reflects a read error. V and J are TRBV10-3 and TRBJ1-5; D might be TRBD1 (6 bases). The germline V gene has CDR1 ENHRY and CDR2 SYGVKD. V dropped 11 bases and J dropped 4 bases, with 15 bases sitting between them. This CDR3 spans 13 amino acids. The CDR3 loop is CAAGGGANQPQHL. In DNA form, the CDR3 reads TGTGCCGCCGGTGGGGGGGCTAATCAGCCCCAGCATCTT.

The chain employs TRBV27 and TRBJ1-6; 8 bases align to TRBD1. Per germline, CDR1 MNHEY and CDR2 SMNVEV (reference sequence). The CDR3 runs 16 residues. After removal of 4 bases from V and 5 bases from J, the junction contained 7 bases not matched to a gene. This CDR3 is CASSSRTGYHNSPLHF. CDR3 nucleotides: TGTGCCAGCAGTTCAAGGACAGGGTACCATAATTCACCCCTCCACTTT.

This clone turned up a few times. The CDR3 reads CASSPGTGSSPLHF. The CDR3 nucleotides read TGTGCCAGCAGTCCAGGGACAGGGAGTTCACCCCTCCACTTT. V is TRBV12-3 or TRBV12-4 and J is TRBJ1-6; 9 bases fit TRBD1. The CDR3 loop spans 14 amino acids. V was pared by 5 bases and J by 9 bases, with 5 bases of the junction left unmatched.

The V call is TRBV10-3, the J call TRBJ2-5; no clear D gene. The germline V gene encodes CDR1 ENHRY and CDR2 SYGVKD. Trimming left V 6 bases short and J 5 bases short, with 16 bases between. The CDR3 loop spans 14 amino acids. This chain's CDR3 is CAIRTDRSKETQYF. CDR3 DNA sequence: TGTGCCATCAGAACGGACCGGTCGAAGGAGACCCAGTACTTC.

This clone was counted only a few times. The rearrangement uses TRBV28 and TRBJ2-7, with D perhaps TRBD2 (6 bases). The CDR3 runs 12 residues. CDR1 is MDHEN and CDR2 is SYDVKM in the germline V gene. V was clipped by 6 bases and J by 4 bases, with 10 bases between them. CDR3 in amino acids: CASSSDYYEQYF. In nucleotides, the CDR3 is TGTGCCAGCAGCTCGGACTATTACGAGCAGTACTTC.

This clone was seen at least ten times. The J gene is TRBJ1-1, the V gene TRBV2; the D gene is possibly TRBD1 (5 bases). V dropped 1 base and J dropped 5 bases, with 11 bases sitting between them. CDR1 and CDR2 (germline): SNHLY, FYNNEI. The CDR3 totals 14 residues. Written as DNA, the CDR3 is TGTGCCAGCAGTGAAGTAGGGGCGGGTACTGAAGCTTTCTTT. It is translated as CASSEVGAGTEAFF. Complete variable domain (other parts from reference TRBV2 and TRBJ1-1): EPEVTQTPSHQVTQMGQEVILRCVPISNHLYFYWYRQILGQKVEFLVSFYNNEISEKSEIFDDQFSVERPDGSNFTLKIRSTKLEDSAMYFCASSEVGAGTEAFFGQGTRLTVV.

As to this clone: Distinct nucleotide sequences in the sample also encode this CDR3. V usage is TRBV28 and J usage is TRBJ2-1; TRBD2 aligns across 11 bases. Unmatched junction bases numbered 11, after V lost 3 bases and J lost 7 bases. The V gene's germline CDR1 is MDHEN and CDR2 SYDVKM. The length of the CDR3 is 17 residues. In nucleotides, the CDR3 is TGTGCCAGCAGTTTTCTCGTATCGCTAGCGGGAGGTAATGAGCAGTTCTTC. Its translation is CASSFLVSLAGGNEQFF.

The V gene is TRBV3-1, the J gene TRBJ2-3; 11 bases fit TRBD2. Unmatched junction bases numbered 1, after V lost 6 bases and J lost 2 bases. The CDR3 is 14 amino acids. Per the germline V gene, CDR1 is LGHDT and CDR2 is YNNKEL (reference sequence). The CDR3 DNA follows: TGTGCCAGCAGGACTAGCGGGGACACAGATACGCAGTATTTT. Encoded protein: CASRTSGDTDTQYF.

On this clone itself: A much larger clone lies one base from this, so it may be a read error. The rearrangement uses TRBV11-1 and TRBJ2-2; D call uncertain. V lost 4 bases to trimming and J lost 7 bases, with 7 bases between them. This CDR3 has 12 residues. Germline loops: CDR1 SGHAT, CDR2 FQDESV (reference sequence). The CDR3 spells CASSSVGGELFF. CDR3 in DNA: TGTGCCAGCAGCTCGGTTGGCGGGGAGCTGTTTTTT.